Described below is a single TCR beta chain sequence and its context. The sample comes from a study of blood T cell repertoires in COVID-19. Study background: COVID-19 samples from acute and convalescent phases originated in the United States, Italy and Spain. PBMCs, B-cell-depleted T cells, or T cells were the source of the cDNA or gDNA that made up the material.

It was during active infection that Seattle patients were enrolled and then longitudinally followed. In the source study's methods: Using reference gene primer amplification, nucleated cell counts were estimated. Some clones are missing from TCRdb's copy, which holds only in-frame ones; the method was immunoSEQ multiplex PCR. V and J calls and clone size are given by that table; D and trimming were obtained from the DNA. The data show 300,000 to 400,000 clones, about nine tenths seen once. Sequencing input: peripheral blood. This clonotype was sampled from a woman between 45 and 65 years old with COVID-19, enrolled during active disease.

CDR3 protein: CASSQDGGGWPNEKLFF. CDR3 bases: TGCGCCAGCAGCCAAGACGGTGGAGGGTGGCCTAATGAAAAACTGTTTTTT. This chain connects TRBV4-3 to TRBJ1-4; D is uncertain. The CDR3 is 17 amino acids. Trimming cost V 0 bases and J 3 bases, with 14 bases left between them. Germline CDR1 is LGHNA and CDR2 is YSLEER.